This T cell receptor beta chain was profiled in a study of shared T cell receptors in the human thymus. Profiled with immunoSEQ multiplex PCR; TCRdb holds only in-frame clones, not every one. Counted here are about 610,000 clones, over 75% occurring once; the ten biggest clones make up around 0.01%. This CDR3 is built from 17 residues. Germline CDR1 SGDLS, CDR2 YYNGEE. The V end lost 0 bases, the J end lost 4 bases, and 20 bases lay between the germline ends. Another study also made use of these data, one on human thymus T cells. Turning to that study: Surgeons resected thymus tissue during corrective heart surgery. Biased V and J segment usage appeared in thymus and peripheral blood.

The V and J genes are TRBV9 and TRBJ2-7, with D possibly TRBD1 on 6 matching bases. Sample: thymocytes. The clonotype was recovered from a boy in the first two years of life with a congenital heart defect. The CDR3 coding sequence is TGTGCCAGCAGCGTAGATTTAGGTGGGGGCACTGGGTACGAGCAGTACTTC. Its protein is CASSVDLGGGTGYEQYF. Looking up the rest from reference TRBV9 and TRBJ2-7 gives the full variable domain: DSGVTQTPKHLITATGQRVTLRCSPRSGDLSVYWYQQSLDQGLQFLIQYYNGEERAKGNILERFSAQQFPDLHSELNLSSLELGDSALYFCASSVDLGGGTGYEQYFGPGTRLTVT.